These T cell receptor beta chains were read from a single sample in a study of blood T cell repertoires in COVID-19. Data came from immunoSEQ multiplex PCR; TCRdb stores just in-frame clones and leaves some out. The sample comprises roughly 110,000 clones, approximately 88% of which are singletons, and about 8.1% rests with the top ten. Sequences were obtained from peripheral blood. The receptor source for this set is a woman between 40 and 50 years old with acute or convalescent COVID-19. The CDR3 runs from the conserved cysteine through the conserved F or W. Fields, in order: clone size, D gene, J gene, V gene, CDR3 DNA, CDR3 protein. The D gene is left open where the match is weak. The size of a clone is reported for some rows only, either as once, few or many, or as a class for expanded clones.

clone size: NA
D gene: NA
J gene: TRBJ1-1
V gene: TRBV9
CDR3 DNA: TGTGCCAGCAGCGATAGCGCGGGGTCCAACACTGAAGCTTTCTTT
CDR3 protein: CASSDSAGSNTEAFF

clone size: NA
D gene: TRBD2
J gene: TRBJ2-7
V gene: TRBV11-2
CDR3 DNA: TGTGCCAGCAGCCGCCCCGTCGGGGACTACTCCTACGAGCAGTACTTC
CDR3 protein: CASSRPVGDYSYEQYF

clone size: NA
D gene: TRBD1
J gene: TRBJ2-7
V gene: TRBV4-1
CDR3 DNA: TGCGCCAGCAGCCGCGGACAGGGAGTCTCCTACGAGCAGTACTTC
CDR3 protein: CASSRGQGVSYEQYF

clone size: NA
D gene: NA
J gene: TRBJ1-6
V gene: TRBV5-6
CDR3 DNA: TGTGCCAGCAGCTTGTTTCCGACGGGAAATTCACCCCTCCACTTT
CDR3 protein: CASSLFPTGNSPLHF

clone size: NA
D gene: TRBD1
J gene: TRBJ2-4
V gene: TRBV2
CDR3 DNA: TGTGCCAGCAAAGACGACAGGGCTACCAAAAACATTCAGTACTTC
CDR3 protein: CASKDDRATKNIQYF

clone size: NA
D gene: NA
J gene: TRBJ1-2
V gene: TRBV2
CDR3 DNA: TGTGCCAGCAGTGTGTTGAGGGGGACCTATGGCTACACCTTC
CDR3 protein: CASSVLRGTYGYTF

clone size: NA
D gene: TRBD1
J gene: TRBJ2-2
V gene: TRBV4-1
CDR3 DNA: TGCGCCAGCAAACCCCCAGGGGGGAACACCGGGGAGCTGTTTTTT
CDR3 protein: CASKPPGGNTGELFF

clone size: NA
D gene: TRBD1
J gene: TRBJ1-1
V gene: TRBV6-5
CDR3 DNA: TGTGCCGGAGGAGGCAGGGGGCTCTCCACTGAAGCTTTCTTT
CDR3 protein: CAGGGRGLSTEAFF

clone size: NA
D gene: TRBD1
J gene: TRBJ1-2
V gene: TRBV7-2
CDR3 DNA: TGTGCCAGCAGCGCAAGACAGGGACACTATGGCTACACCTTC
CDR3 protein: CASSARQGHYGYTF

clone size: NA
D gene: NA
J gene: TRBJ1-6
V gene: TRBV18
CDR3 DNA: TGTGCCAGCTCACCACCCGGGATATCAAATTCACCCCTCCACTTT
CDR3 protein: CASSPPGISNSPLHF

clone size: NA
D gene: TRBD1
J gene: TRBJ1-2
V gene: TRBV2
CDR3 DNA: TGTGCCAGCAGAGGACAGGGGGCGTCAAACTATGGCTACACCTTC
CDR3 protein: CASRGQGASNYGYTF

clone size: NA
D gene: TRBD1
J gene: TRBJ1-1
V gene: TRBV3-1/TRBV3-2
CDR3 DNA: TGTGCCAGCAGCCTCATTGACAGGGTTACTGAAGCTTTCTTT
CDR3 protein: CASSLIDRVTEAFF

clone size: NA
D gene: NA
J gene: TRBJ1-3
V gene: TRBV6-5
CDR3 DNA: TGTGCCAGCAGTTACTCGGGCAGGTTGGGAAACACCATATATTTT
CDR3 protein: CASSYSGRLGNTIYF

clone size: once
D gene: TRBD2
J gene: TRBJ2-7
V gene: TRBV5-5
CDR3 DNA: TGTGCCAGCGGACCGGGACTAGCGGGCATCTCCTACGAGCAGTACTTC
CDR3 protein: CASGPGLAGISYEQYF

clone size: NA
D gene: TRBD1
J gene: TRBJ1-3
V gene: TRBV6-5
CDR3 DNA: TGTGCCAGCAGGTCAGGGGGGAGTGGAAACACCATATATTTT
CDR3 protein: CASRSGGSGNTIYF

clone size: once
D gene: TRBD2
J gene: TRBJ2-3
V gene: TRBV10-2
CDR3 DNA: TGCGCCAGCAGAGCCCCTAGCGGGGGGATTACAGATACGCAGTATTTT
CDR3 protein: CASRAPSGGITDTQYF

clone size: NA
D gene: NA
J gene: TRBJ2-7
V gene: TRBV29-1
CDR3 DNA: TGCAGCGCCTACCAGGTCTCCTACGAGCAGTACTTC
CDR3 protein: CSAYQVSYEQYF

clone size: NA
D gene: TRBD2
J gene: TRBJ2-1
V gene: TRBV6-1
CDR3 DNA: TGTGCCAGCAGTGAAAATCGGCGACTAGCGGCTGAGGAGCAGTTCTTC
CDR3 protein: CASSENRRLAAEEQFF

clone size: NA
D gene: NA
J gene: TRBJ1-1
V gene: TRBV27
CDR3 DNA: TGTGCCAGCAGTTTAAAAGGGGTAATCACTGAAGCTTTCTTT
CDR3 protein: CASSLKGVITEAFF

clone size: NA
D gene: TRBD2
J gene: TRBJ2-5
V gene: TRBV5-4
CDR3 DNA: TGTGCCAGCAGCTTGGAAGGGACTAGATTAAGAGAGACCCAGTACTTC
CDR3 protein: CASSLEGTRLRETQYF

clone size: NA
D gene: NA
J gene: TRBJ1-5
V gene: TRBV9
CDR3 DNA: TGTGCCAGCAGCGTAGTTTTAGCGGAGGGAAATCAGCCCCAGCATTTT
CDR3 protein: CASSVVLAEGNQPQHF

clone size: NA
D gene: NA
J gene: TRBJ1-1
V gene: TRBV6-5
CDR3 DNA: TGTGCCAGCAAAATATGGGACGGGGGAATCACTGAAGCTTTCTTT
CDR3 protein: CASKIWDGGITEAFF